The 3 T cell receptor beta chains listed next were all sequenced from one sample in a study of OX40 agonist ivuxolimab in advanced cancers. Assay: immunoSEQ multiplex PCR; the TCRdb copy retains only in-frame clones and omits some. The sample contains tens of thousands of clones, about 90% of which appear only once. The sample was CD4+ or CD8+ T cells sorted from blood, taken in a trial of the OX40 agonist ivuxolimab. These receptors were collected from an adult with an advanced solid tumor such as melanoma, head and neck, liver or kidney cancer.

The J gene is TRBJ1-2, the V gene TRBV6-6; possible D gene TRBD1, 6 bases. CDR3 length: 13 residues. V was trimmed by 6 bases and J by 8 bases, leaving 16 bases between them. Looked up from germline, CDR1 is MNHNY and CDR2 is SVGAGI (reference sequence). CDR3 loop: CASSTEQGYGYTF. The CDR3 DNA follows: TGTGCCAGCAGCACCGAACAGGGATACGGCTACACCTTC.

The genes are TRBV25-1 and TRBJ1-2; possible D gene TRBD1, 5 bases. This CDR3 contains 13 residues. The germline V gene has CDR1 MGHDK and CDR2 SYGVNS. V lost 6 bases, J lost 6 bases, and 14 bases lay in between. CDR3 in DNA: TGTGCCAGCAGGTCCGGGACGGCGGATGGCTACACCTTC. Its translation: CASRSGTADGYTF.

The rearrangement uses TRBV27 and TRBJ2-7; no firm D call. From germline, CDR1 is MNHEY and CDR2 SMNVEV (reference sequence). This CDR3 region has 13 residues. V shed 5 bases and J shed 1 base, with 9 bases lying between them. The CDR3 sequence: CASSPSPSYEQYF. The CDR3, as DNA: TGTGCCAGCAGTCCCTCCCCATCCTACGAGCAGTACTTC.